This T cell receptor (beta chain) was captured in a study of neurological immune-mediated disorders. This clonotype has a count of ten or more. TCRdb ran MiXCR on the 5' RACE reads and lists one entry per CDR3 protein. The sample holds 60,000 to 80,000 distinct CDR3 sequences, roughly 4.8% seen once. This CDR3 is built from 14 residues. Germline CDR1 is DFQATT and CDR2 is SNEGSKA (reference sequence). Trimming shortened V by 0 bases and J by 3 bases, and 12 bases separated the two germline ends. This chain joins TRBV20-1 and TRBJ2-7; no clear D. Input material: PBMCs. The receptor's source is a woman aged 45-60 years with multiple sclerosis. The CDR3 loop is CSAREASWGYEQYF. CDR3 in DNA: TGCAGTGCTAGAGAGGCCAGTTGGGGCTACGAGCAGTACTTC.